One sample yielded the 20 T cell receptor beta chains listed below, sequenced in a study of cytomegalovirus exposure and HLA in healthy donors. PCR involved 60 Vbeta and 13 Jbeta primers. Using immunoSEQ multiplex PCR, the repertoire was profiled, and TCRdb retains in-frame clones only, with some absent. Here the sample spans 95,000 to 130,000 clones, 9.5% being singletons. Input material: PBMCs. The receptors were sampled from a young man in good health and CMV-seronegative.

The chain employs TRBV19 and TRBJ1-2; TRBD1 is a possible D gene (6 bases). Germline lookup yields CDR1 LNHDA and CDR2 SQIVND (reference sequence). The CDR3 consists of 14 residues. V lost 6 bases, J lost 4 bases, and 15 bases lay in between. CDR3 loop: CASSRNRVFYGYTF. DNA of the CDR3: TGTGCCAGTAGCCGGAACAGGGTTTTCTATGGCTACACCTTC.

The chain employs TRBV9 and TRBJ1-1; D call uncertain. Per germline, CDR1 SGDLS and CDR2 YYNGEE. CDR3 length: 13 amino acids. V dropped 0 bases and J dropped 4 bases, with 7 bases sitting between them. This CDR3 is CASSVVHGTEAFF. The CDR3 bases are TGTGCCAGCAGCGTAGTCCACGGCACTGAAGCTTTCTTT.

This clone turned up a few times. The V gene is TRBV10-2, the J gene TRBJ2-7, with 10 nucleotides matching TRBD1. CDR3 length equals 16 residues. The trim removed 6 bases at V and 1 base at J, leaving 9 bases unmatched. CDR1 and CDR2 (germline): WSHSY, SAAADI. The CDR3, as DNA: TGCGCCAGCAGGCCGGGACAGGGGATGCCGTCCTACGAGCAGTACTTC. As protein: CASRPGQGMPSYEQYF.

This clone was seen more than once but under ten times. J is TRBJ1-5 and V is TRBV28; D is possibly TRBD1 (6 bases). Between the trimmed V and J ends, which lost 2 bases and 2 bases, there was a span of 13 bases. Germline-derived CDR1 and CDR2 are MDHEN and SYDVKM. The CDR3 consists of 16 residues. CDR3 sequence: CASSLGQHLRNQPQHF. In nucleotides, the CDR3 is TGTGCCAGCAGTTTAGGACAGCACCTCCGCAATCAGCCCCAGCATTTT.

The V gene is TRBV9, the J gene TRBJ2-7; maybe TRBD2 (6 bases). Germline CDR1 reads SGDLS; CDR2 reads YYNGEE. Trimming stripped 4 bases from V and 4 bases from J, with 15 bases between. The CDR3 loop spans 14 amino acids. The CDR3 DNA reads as TGTGCCAGCAGCCCTGGCGGGGTGCTATACGAGCAGTACTTC. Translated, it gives CASSPGGVLYEQYF.

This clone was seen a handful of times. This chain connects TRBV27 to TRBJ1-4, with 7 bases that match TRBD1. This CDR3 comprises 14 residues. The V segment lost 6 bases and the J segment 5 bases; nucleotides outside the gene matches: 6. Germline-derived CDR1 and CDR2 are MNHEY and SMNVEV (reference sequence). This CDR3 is CASSRDRPNEKLFF. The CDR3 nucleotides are TGTGCCAGCAGCAGGGACAGACCCAATGAAAAACTGTTTTTT.

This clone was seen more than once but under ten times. Written as DNA, the CDR3 is TGTGCCAGCAGTTTTCCCGGGAGGGACTACGAGCAGTACTTC. Its translation is CASSFPGRDYEQYF. The chain has TRBV28 and TRBJ2-7; 8 nucleotides align to TRBD2. Germline V gene data show CDR1 as MDHEN and CDR2 as SYDVKM. This CDR3 is 14 amino acids long. The junction had 4 bases not matched to a gene; V was cut back by 3 bases and J by 3 bases.

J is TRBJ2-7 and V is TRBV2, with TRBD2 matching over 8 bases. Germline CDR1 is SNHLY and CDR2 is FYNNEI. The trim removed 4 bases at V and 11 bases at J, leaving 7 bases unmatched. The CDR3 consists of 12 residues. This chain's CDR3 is CASSGTTSVKYF. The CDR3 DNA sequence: TGTGCCAGCAGTGGGACGACTAGCGTTAAGTACTTC.

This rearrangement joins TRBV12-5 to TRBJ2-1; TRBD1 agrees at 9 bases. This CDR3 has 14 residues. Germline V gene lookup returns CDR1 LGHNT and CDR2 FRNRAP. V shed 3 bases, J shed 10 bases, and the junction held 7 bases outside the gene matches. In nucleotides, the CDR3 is TGTGCTAGTGGTTTACAGGGGGCCTTCAGGGAGCAGTTCTTC. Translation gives CASGLQGAFREQFF.

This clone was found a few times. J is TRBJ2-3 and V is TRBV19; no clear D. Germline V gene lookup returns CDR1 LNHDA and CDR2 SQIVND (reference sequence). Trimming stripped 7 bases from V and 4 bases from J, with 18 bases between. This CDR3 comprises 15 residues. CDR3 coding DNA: TGTGCCAGTATCGACTCCTTCGAAAAATCAGATACGCAGTATTTT. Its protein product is CASIDSFEKSDTQYF.

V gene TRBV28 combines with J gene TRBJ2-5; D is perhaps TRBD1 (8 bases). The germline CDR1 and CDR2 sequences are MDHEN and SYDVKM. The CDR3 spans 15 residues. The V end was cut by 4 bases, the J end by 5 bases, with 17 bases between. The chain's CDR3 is CASSSQGGGKETQYF. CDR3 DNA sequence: TGTGCCAGCAGTTCACAGGGGGGGGGTAAGGAGACCCAGTACTTC.

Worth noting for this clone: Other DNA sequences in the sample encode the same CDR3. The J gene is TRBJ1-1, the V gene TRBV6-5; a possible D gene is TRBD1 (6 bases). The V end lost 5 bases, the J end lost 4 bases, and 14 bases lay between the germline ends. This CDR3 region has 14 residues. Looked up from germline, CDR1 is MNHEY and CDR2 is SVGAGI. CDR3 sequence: CASSGLGGSTEAFF. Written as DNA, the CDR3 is TGTGCCAGCAGTGGCTTAGGGGGTAGCACTGAAGCTTTCTTT.

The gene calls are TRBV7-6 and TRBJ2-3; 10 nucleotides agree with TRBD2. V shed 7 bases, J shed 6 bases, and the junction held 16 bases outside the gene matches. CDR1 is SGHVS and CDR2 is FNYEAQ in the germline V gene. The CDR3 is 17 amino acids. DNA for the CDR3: TGTGCCAGCAAGAAAAGGGGGCTAGCGGGGGCGACGGATACGCAGTATTTT. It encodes CASKKRGLAGATDTQYF.

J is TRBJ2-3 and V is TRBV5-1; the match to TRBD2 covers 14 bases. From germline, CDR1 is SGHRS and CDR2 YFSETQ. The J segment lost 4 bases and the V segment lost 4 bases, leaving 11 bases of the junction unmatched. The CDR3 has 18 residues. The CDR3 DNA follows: TGCGCCAGCAGCCCAGGACTAGCGGGAGGCACCACTTCAGATACGCAGTATTTT. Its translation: CASSPGLAGGTTSDTQYF. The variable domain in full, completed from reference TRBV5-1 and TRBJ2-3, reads KAGVTQTPRYLIKTRGQQVTLSCSPISGHRSVSWYQQTPGQGLQFLFEYFSETQRNKGNFPGRFSGRQFSNSRSEMNVSTLELGDSALYLCASSPGLAGGTTSDTQYFGPGTRLTVL.

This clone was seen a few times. The CDR3 sequence is CASSYSINGEEQYF. The CDR3 nucleotides are TGTGCCAGCAGTTACTCGATTAACGGGGAAGAGCAGTACTTC. The chain carries TRBV6-5 and TRBJ2-7, with D perhaps matching TRBD2 (5 bases). The CDR3 totals 14 residues. V lost 0 bases and J 7 bases, leaving 13 bases between the germline ends. Germline V gene sequence: CDR1 MNHEY, CDR2 SVGAGI.

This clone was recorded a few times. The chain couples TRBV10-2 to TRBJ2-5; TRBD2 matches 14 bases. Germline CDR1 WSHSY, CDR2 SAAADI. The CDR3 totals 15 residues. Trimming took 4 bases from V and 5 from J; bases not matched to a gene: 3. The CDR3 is CASSGTSGGSETQYF. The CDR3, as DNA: TGCGCCAGCAGTGGGACTAGCGGGGGGAGTGAGACCCAGTACTTC.

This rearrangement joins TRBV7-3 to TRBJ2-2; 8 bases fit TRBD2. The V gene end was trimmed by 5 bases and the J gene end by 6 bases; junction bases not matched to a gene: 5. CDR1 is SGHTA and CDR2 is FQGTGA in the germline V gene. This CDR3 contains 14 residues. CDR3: CASSQTGGAGELFF. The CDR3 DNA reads TGTGCCAGCAGCCAAACCGGGGGGGCCGGGGAGCTGTTTTTT.

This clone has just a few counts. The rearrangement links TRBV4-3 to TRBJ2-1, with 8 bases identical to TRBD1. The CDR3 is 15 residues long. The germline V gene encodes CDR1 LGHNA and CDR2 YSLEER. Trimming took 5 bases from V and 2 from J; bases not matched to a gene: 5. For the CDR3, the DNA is TGCGCCAGCAGCGCCACAGGGGGGACCTACAATGAGCAGTTCTTC. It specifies CASSATGGTYNEQFF.

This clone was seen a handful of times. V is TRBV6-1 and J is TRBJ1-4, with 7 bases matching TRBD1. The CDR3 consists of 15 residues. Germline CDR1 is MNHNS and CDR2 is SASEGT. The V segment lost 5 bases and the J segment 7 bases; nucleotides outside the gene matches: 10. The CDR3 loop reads CASSSQTGRIEKLFF. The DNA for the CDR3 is TGTGCCAGCAGTTCTCAGACAGGGAGGATTGAAAAACTGTTTTTT.

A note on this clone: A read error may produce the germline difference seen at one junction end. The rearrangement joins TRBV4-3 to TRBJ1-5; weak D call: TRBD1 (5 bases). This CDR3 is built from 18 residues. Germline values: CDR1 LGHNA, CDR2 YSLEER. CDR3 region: CASSQAVGGKNSNQPQNF. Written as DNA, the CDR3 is TGCGCCAGCAGCCAGGCCGTGGGGGGTAAAAATAGCAATCAGCCCCAGAATTTT.